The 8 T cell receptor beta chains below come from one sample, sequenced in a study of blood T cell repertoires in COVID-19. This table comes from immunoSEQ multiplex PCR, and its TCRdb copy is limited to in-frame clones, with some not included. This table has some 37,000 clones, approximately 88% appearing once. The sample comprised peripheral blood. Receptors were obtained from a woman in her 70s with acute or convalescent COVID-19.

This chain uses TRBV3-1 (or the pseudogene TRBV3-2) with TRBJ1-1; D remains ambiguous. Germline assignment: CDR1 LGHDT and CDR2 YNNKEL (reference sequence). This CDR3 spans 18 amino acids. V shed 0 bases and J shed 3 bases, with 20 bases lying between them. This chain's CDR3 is CASSQDSRSASGYTEAFF. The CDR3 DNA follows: TGTGCCAGCAGCCAAGACTCCAGATCAGCTTCGGGGTACACTGAAGCTTTCTTT.

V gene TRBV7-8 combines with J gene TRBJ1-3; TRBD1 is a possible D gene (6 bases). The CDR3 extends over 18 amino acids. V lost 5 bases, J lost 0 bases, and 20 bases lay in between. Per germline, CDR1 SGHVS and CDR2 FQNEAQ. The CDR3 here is CASSTGGGHTFSGNTIYF. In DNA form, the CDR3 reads TGTGCCAGCAGCACCGGGGGGGGACATACCTTCTCTGGAAACACCATATATTTT.

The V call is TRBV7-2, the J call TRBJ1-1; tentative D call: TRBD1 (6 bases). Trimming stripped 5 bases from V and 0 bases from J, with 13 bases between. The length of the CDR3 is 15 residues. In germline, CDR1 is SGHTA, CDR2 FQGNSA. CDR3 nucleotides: TGTGCCAGCAGCCGCAGGGGAGCCATGAACACTGAAGCTTTCTTT. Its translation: CASSRRGAMNTEAFF.

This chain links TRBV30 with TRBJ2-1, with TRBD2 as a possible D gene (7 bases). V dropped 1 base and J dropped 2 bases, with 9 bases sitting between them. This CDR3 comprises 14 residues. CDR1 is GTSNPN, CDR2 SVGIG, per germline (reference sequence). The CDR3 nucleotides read TGTGCCTGGAGTGGGGGGGGCGCCTACAATGAGCAGTTCTTC. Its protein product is CAWSGGGAYNEQFF.

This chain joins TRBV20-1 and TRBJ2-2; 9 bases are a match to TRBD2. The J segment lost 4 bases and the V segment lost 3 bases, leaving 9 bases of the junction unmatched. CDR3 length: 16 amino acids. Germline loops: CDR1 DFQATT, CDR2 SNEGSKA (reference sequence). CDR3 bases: TGCAGTGCTAGTAAGCCCACTAGCGGGCCCACCGGGGAGCTGTTTTTT. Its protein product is CSASKPTSGPTGELFF.

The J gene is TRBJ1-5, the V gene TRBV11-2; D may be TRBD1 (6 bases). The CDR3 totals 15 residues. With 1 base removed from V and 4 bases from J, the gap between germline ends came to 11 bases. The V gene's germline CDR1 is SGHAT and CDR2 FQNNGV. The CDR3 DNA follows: TGTGCCAGCAGCTTAGTGGGGGGGACAAATCAGCCCCAGCATTTT. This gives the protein CASSLVGGTNQPQHF.

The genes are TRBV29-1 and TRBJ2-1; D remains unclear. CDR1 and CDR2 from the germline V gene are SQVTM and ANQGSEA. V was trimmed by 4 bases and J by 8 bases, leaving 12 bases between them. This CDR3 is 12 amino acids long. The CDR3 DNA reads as TGCAGCGTTGTACCCCGCGCCTATGAGCAGTTCTTC. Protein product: CSVVPRAYEQFF.

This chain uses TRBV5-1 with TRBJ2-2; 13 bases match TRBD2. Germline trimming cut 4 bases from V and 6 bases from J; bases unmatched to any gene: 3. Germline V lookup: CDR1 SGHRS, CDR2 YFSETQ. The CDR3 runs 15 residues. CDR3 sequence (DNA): TGCGCCAGCAGCAGAACTAGCGGGAGGGCCGGGGAGCTGTTTTTT. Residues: CASSRTSGRAGELFF.